The rows below give T cell receptor beta chains drawn from one sample of a study of cytomegalovirus exposure and HLA in healthy donors. Profiling relied on immunoSEQ multiplex PCR, and the TCRdb table lists in-frame clones only, not all of them. Of approximately 140,000 clones listed, under 90% are singletons. The sample was PBMCs. The origin of the receptors is a male donor in good health and CMV-seronegative. CDR3s include the opening cysteine and the closing phenylalanine or tryptophan. The D gene is left open where the match is weak. Only some rows state a clone size, as once, few, many or a class for expanded clones.

>TRBV29-1|TRBD1|-|TRBJ1-2
CSVVGLNRGHYGYTF
TGCAGCGTTGTGGGCCTTAACAGGGGTCACTATGGCTACACCTTC
>TRBV9|-|-|TRBJ2-3
CASSVWASTDTQYF
TGTGCCAGCAGCGTATGGGCCAGCACAGATACGCAGTATTTT
>TRBV5-8|TRBD1|-|TRBJ1-1
CASSPTQGYVLTFF
TGTGCCAGCAGCCCCACACAGGGGTACGTGTTAACTTTCTTT
>TRBV6-1|-|once|TRBJ1-2
CASSDPRGSPNYGYTF
TGTGCCAGCAGTGATCCCAGGGGATCCCCTAACTATGGCTACACCTTC
>TRBV19|-|-|TRBJ2-5
CASLAQETQYF
TGTGCCAGTCTGGCCCAAGAGACCCAGTACTTC
>TRBV7-3|TRBD1|-|TRBJ2-7
CASSLDRGPYEQYF
TGTGCCAGCAGTCTAGACAGGGGCCCCTACGAGCAGTACTTC
>TRBV10-1|TRBD2|-|TRBJ2-1
CASSALAGGLNEQFF
TGCGCCAGCAGTGCCCTAGCGGGAGGGTTGAATGAGCAGTTCTTC
>TRBV7-8|-|-|TRBJ2-1
CASSLGGAGDREQFF
TGTGCCAGCAGCTTGGGTGGGGCAGGAGATCGCGAGCAGTTCTTC
>TRBV5-6|-|-|TRBJ2-7
CASSLVPGHNEQYF
TGTGCCAGCAGCTTGGTCCCAGGGCATAACGAGCAGTACTTC
>TRBV2|-|-|TRBJ2-1
CASTEGPEQFF
TGTGCCAGCACCGAGGGTCCTGAGCAGTTCTTC
>TRBV10-3|-|-|TRBJ2-7
CAITPQGQTYEQYF
TGTGCCATCACCCCCCAGGGACAAACCTACGAGCAGTACTTC
>TRBV7-8|-|-|TRBJ1-2
CASSPREGGAGYGYTF
TGTGCCAGCAGCCCCCGGGAGGGAGGGGCAGGCTATGGCTACACCTTC
>TRBV28|-|-|TRBJ1-5
CASKMDRLNQPQHF
TGTGCCAGCAAAATGGACAGACTAAATCAGCCCCAGCATTTT
>TRBV10-3|-|-|TRBJ2-2
CAIRRGIGELFF
TGTGCCATCCGTCGGGGTATCGGGGAGCTGTTTTTT
>TRBV4-2|TRBD1|-|TRBJ2-7
CASSNRQGESYEQYF
TGTGCCAGCAGCAATAGACAGGGGGAATCCTACGAGCAGTACTTC
>TRBV7-9|-|-|TRBJ2-5
CASSLRSGSQETQYF
TGTGCCAGCAGTTTACGCTCCGGGAGCCAAGAGACCCAGTACTTC
>TRBV19|-|-|TRBJ1-1
CASISRRQGIITEAFF
TGTGCCAGTATCTCCAGGCGCCAGGGGATAATAACTGAAGCTTTCTTT
>TRBV9|TRBD1|-|TRBJ1-1
CASSPSFRDRADTEAFF
TGTGCCAGCAGCCCCTCCTTCCGGGACAGGGCGGACACTGAAGCTTTCTTT
>TRBV7-9|-|-|TRBJ1-1
CASSLVMAPEF
TGTGCCAGCAGCTTAGTTATGGCCCCGGAGTTT
>TRBV30|-|-|TRBJ2-3
CALGKRSTDTQYF
TGTGCCTTGGGGAAGCGGAGCACAGATACGCAGTATTTT
>TRBV9|-|-|TRBJ2-1
CASSVEGQAFDEQFF
TGTGCCAGCAGCGTAGAGGGGCAGGCTTTCGATGAGCAGTTCTTC
>TRBV29-1|-|-|TRBJ2-1
CSVEPSWSGNEQFF
TGCAGCGTTGAACCGAGTTGGAGTGGAAATGAGCAGTTCTTC
>TRBV6-4|TRBD2|few|TRBJ2-3
CASSLAGGGDTQYF
TGTGCCAGCAGTTTAGCGGGAGGTGGAGATACGCAGTATTTT
>TRBV15|TRBD2|-|TRBJ2-2
CATRPSGVTGELFF
TGTGCCACTAGACCTAGCGGAGTAACCGGGGAGCTGTTTTTT
>TRBV27|-|-|TRBJ1-2
CASSYDRYYGYTF
TGTGCCAGCAGTTACGACAGATACTATGGCTACACCTTC
>TRBV7-9|TRBD2|-|TRBJ2-5
CASSFQSASGFQETQYF
TGTGCCAGCAGCTTTCAGAGTGCTAGCGGTTTCCAAGAGACCCAGTACTTC
>TRBV4-2|TRBD2|-|TRBJ2-1
CASSQGAPSLAGSYNEQFF
TGTGCCAGCAGCCAAGGAGCCCCCTCCCTAGCGGGCTCCTACAATGAGCAGTTCTTC
>TRBV12-5|TRBD1|once|TRBJ2-5
CASGFITGTGTTETQYF
TGTGCTAGTGGTTTCATCACCGGGACAGGGACAACGGAGACCCAGTACTTC
>TRBV28|-|once|TRBJ1-5
CASSLVGFYQPQHF
TGTGCCAGCAGTTTAGTGGGCTTTTATCAGCCCCAGCATTTT
>TRBV2|TRBD1|-|TRBJ1-1
CASRGQENTEAFF
TGTGCCAGCAGAGGACAGGAGAACACTGAAGCTTTCTTT
>TRBV2|-|few|TRBJ2-5
CASSEVPGQKTQYF
TGTGCCAGCAGTGAAGTGCCCGGTCAAAAGACCCAGTACTTC
>TRBV2|-|-|TRBJ1-1
CAKAGGTEAFF
TGTGCCAAGGCGGGGGGCACTGAAGCTTTCTTT
>TRBV5-6|TRBD1|-|TRBJ1-2
CASSLGQGGYTF
TGTGCCAGCAGCTTAGGACAGGGGGGCTACACCTTC
>TRBV4-1|TRBD1|-|TRBJ2-7
CASSRDRDYEQYF
TGCGCCAGCAGTCGGGACAGGGACTACGAGCAGTACTTC
>TRBV7-2|TRBD2|-|TRBJ2-1
CASSSGLAFSNEQFF
TGTGCCAGCAGCTCCGGACTAGCGTTCTCCAATGAGCAGTTCTTC
>TRBV2|-|-|TRBJ2-1
CASSYSNEQFF
TGTGCCAGCAGCTACTCCAATGAGCAGTTCTTC